The source of this TCR beta chain is a study of blood T cell repertoires in COVID-19. Study summary: PBMCs, B-cell-depleted T cells, or T cells provided the cDNA or gDNA that made up the material.

As processed by the authors: Reference gene primer amplification in the assay estimated nucleated cell counts. Generated by immunoSEQ multiplex PCR, the TCRdb table keeps only in-frame clones and is missing some. V and J calls and clone size are as listed in that table; D and trimming were resolved from the DNA. The table includes fewer than 200,000 clones, roughly four fifths detected once. Trimming cost V 5 bases and J 2 bases, with 14 bases left between them. Germline assignment: CDR1 KGHDR and CDR2 SFDVKD. There are 16 residues in the CDR3. V is TRBV24-1 and J is TRBJ2-2, with D unresolved. The TCR was taken from a woman older than 75 with acute or convalescent COVID-19. The sample consisted of peripheral blood. As DNA, the CDR3 is TGTGCCACCAGTGGAACCGGTGACACCAACACCGGGGAGCTGTTTTTT. Translated, it gives CATSGTGDTNTGELFF.